Following are 31 T cell receptor beta chains from one sample sequenced in a study of tumor and adjacent non-tumor tissue in lung cancer (dated by TCRdb to the late 2010s). RNA was isolated from bulk, unsorted tissue, and RNA quality was assessed with a NanoDrop ND-1000 and an Agilent 2100. Receptors were amplified or captured by multiplex PCR. Sequencing relied on an Illumina HiSeq 2500. TCRbeta libraries were built by three rounds of nested PCR using primers (Table S4), following protocols modified from ARM-PCR. TCRdb ran its own pipeline on the public reads, namely fastp trimming at Q25 and MiXCR clone calling, and kept in-frame beta chains. CDR3 protein sequences are deduplicated, and each keeps its most common genes and DNA. The table for this sample lists fewer than 85,000 distinct CDR3 sequences; under 80% of them were counted only once. Clones ranked in the top ten supply 9.5% to 15% of the sample.

The sample was lung tumor tissue. Receptors originate from a woman between 50 and 59 years old with non-small cell lung cancer.

The J gene is TRBJ2-5, the V gene TRBV6-1, with D perhaps TRBD2 (6 bases). Germline V gene lookup returns CDR1 MNHNS and CDR2 SASEGT. The length of the CDR3 is 13 residues. CDR3 DNA sequence: TGTACTAGCACTAGGACTTTCCAAGAGACCCAGTACTTC. Protein sequence: CTSTRTFQETQYF.

The chain combines TRBV11-2 with TRBJ2-1; D remains ambiguous. Trimming left V 0 bases short and J 6 bases short, with 15 bases between. The CDR3 sequence is 16 residues long. The V gene's germline CDR1 is SGHAT and CDR2 FQNNGV. The CDR3 is CASSLDFLSTFNEQFF. The DNA of the CDR3 is TGTGCCAGCAGCTTAGATTTTCTGTCCACCTTCAATGAGCAGTTCTTC.

On this clonotype: An end of the junction does not agree with germline; a read error may underlie this. The J gene is TRBJ2-3, the V gene TRBV11-2; D ambiguous. The CDR3 consists of 16 residues. Germline assignment: CDR1 SGHAT and CDR2 FQNNGV. This chain's CDR3 is CASSMVGYPLPDTQYF. CDR3 DNA: TGTGCCAGCAGCATGGTGGGTTACCCACTTCCAGATACACAGTATTTT.

Details on this clonotype: Sequence at one end of the junction differs from germline and may be a read error. For the CDR3, the DNA is TGTGCCAGCAACCCGGGGTTGATCGCCGGGGAGCTGTCTTTT. Translation gives CASNPGLIAGELSF. The chain joins TRBV2 to TRBJ2-2, with D perhaps matching TRBD2 (5 bases). This CDR3 has 14 amino acids. Germline CDR1 reads SNHLY; CDR2 reads FYNNEI.

This clonotype appeared many times. The V call is TRBV5-1, the J call TRBJ2-1; 7 nucleotides line up with TRBD1. The length of the CDR3 is 14 residues. V gave up 2 bases and J gave up 4 bases; unmatched junction bases: 3. The germline V gene has CDR1 SGHRS and CDR2 YFSETQ. As DNA, the CDR3 is TGCGCCAGCAGCTTTGGGACAGCTTACAATGAGCAGTTCTTC. Its protein is CASSFGTAYNEQFF.

The V gene is TRBV20-1, the J gene TRBJ1-5; D is ambiguous. V gave up 3 bases and J gave up 5 bases, with 14 bases separating them. Germline V gene lookup returns CDR1 DFQATT and CDR2 SNEGSKA (reference sequence). This CDR3 is built from 14 residues. The CDR3 DNA sequence: TGCAGTGCTAGTCCGGGTCAGAGCGATCAGCCCCAGCATTTT. Amino acids: CSASPGQSDQPQHF.

This clonotype was found many times. CDR3 DNA: TGCGCCAGCAGAGCAACCGGGGATGGAGCGCAGTTCTTC. This codes for CASRATGDGAQFF. The rearrangement links TRBV5-1 to TRBJ2-1; possible D gene TRBD2, 5 bases. CDR3 length equals 13 residues. Germline CDR1 SGHRS, CDR2 YFSETQ. V lost 5 bases and J 12 bases, leaving 18 bases between the germline ends.

This chain links TRBV5-6 with TRBJ2-3, with D maybe TRBD2 (5 bases). V lost 4 bases and J lost 4, with 16 bases in between. Germline V gene sequence: CDR1 SGHDT, CDR2 YYEEEE. This CDR3 region has 15 residues. DNA for the CDR3: TGTGCCAGCAGCCTGGCGGGCATAGGTTCAGATACGCAGTATTTT. It yields the protein CASSLAGIGSDTQYF. The complete variable domain, with remaining parts taken from reference TRBV5-6 and TRBJ2-3, reads DAGVTQSPTHLIKTRGQQVTLRCSPKSGHDTVSWYQQALGQGPQFIFQYYEEEERQRGNFPDRFSGHQFPNYSSELNVNALLLGDSALYLCASSLAGIGSDTQYFGPGTRLTVL.

In its sample, this clonotype was seen a few times. The junction differs from germline at one of its ends, possibly a read error. The chain couples TRBV5-1 to TRBJ2-7; weak D call: TRBD2 (6 bases). Looked up from germline, CDR1 is SGHRS and CDR2 is YFSETQ. CDR3 length equals 15 residues. CDR3 region: CVSSLSGLQTYEQYF. The CDR3 region has the DNA TGCGTCAGCAGTTTGTCGGGACTTCAGACCTACGAGCAGTACTTC.

Of note for this clonotype: At one boundary the junction diverges from the germline segment, which might be a read error. The rearrangement links TRBV4-1 to TRBJ2-4, with D possibly being TRBD1 (5 bases). CDR1 is MGHRA, CDR2 YSYEKL, per germline. This CDR3 region has 16 residues. The CDR3 DNA reads TGTGCCAGCAGCCAAGAAGGGGCTGTAGCCGAAAACATTCAGTACTTC. Protein product: CASSQEGAVAENIQYF.

Details on this clonotype: Compared with germline, one end of the junction differs, possibly owing to a read error. The chain is built from TRBV28 and TRBJ2-7, with 8 bases that match TRBD2. The CDR3 totals 15 residues. Germline V CDR1 and CDR2: MDHEN, SYDVKM. DNA for the CDR3: TGTGCCAGTAGTTTAAATAGCGGGGTTGTCTACGAGCAGTACTTC. This translates into CASSLNSGVVYEQYF.

Regarding this clonotype: A much larger clonotype is one base distant, so this may be a read error. V gene TRBV5-1 combines with J gene TRBJ2-2; D not resolved. CDR1 and CDR2 from the germline V gene are SGHRS and YFSETQ. This CDR3 contains 14 residues. CDR3 in DNA: TGCGTCAGCAGCTTGGGATTGGACACCGGGGAGCTGTTTTTT. It translates to CVSSLGLDTGELFF. The full variable domain, its missing parts supplied by reference TRBV5-1 and TRBJ2-2, is KAGVTQTPRYLIKTRGQQVTLSCSPISGHRSVSWYQQTPGQGLQFLFEYFSETQRNKGNFPGRFSGRQFSNSRSEMNVSTLELGDSALYLCVSSLGLDTGELFFGEGSRLTVL.

A single count supports this clonotype. The chain couples TRBV2 to TRBJ2-7; D gene unclear. Trimming pared 9 bases from V and 3 bases from J, leaving 9 bases between. There are 11 residues in the CDR3. CDR1 is SNHLY and CDR2 is FYNNEI in the germline V gene. This CDR3 is CASSYYYEQYF. The CDR3 region has the DNA TGTGCCAGTAGTTATTACTACGAGCAGTACTTC. Full variable domain (rest looked up from reference TRBV2 and TRBJ2-7): EPEVTQTPSHQVTQMGQEVILRCVPISNHLYFYWYRQILGQKVEFLVSFYNNEISEKSEIFDDQFSVERPDGSNFTLKIRSTKLEDSAMYFCASSYYYEQYFGPGTRLTVT.

A word on this clonotype: One junction end disagrees with the germline gene, perhaps due to a read error. This chain joins TRBV12-3 or TRBV12-4 and TRBJ2-2, with D perhaps assigned TRBD1 or TRBD2 (5 bases each). The CDR3 has 16 residues. CDR3 sequence: CGSRAAMRLYTGELFF. In DNA form, the CDR3 reads TGTGGCAGCAGGGCGGCAATGAGACTATACACCGGGGAGCTGTTTTTT.

This clonotype was detected only a few times. A much larger clone sits a single nucleotide away, making a read error possible. The CDR3 end shows no conserved phenylalanine or tryptophan, and so a read error is likely. The chain carries TRBV11-2 and TRBJ2-1; no reliable D call. This CDR3 has 16 residues. V lost 0 bases and J lost 2, with 11 bases in between. The germline gives CDR1 SGHAT, CDR2 FQNNGV. For the CDR3, the DNA is TGTGCCAGCAGCTTAGATTCTCTGTCCACCTACAATGAGCAGTTCTTA. Amino acid sequence: CASSLDSLSTYNEQFL.

Concerning this clonotype: Relative to the germline gene, one junction end is altered; a read error may explain this. The rearrangement joins TRBV12-3 or TRBV12-4 to TRBJ2-3, with D perhaps TRBD1 or TRBD2 (5 bases each). The CDR3 runs 12 residues. The CDR3 loop reads CTSSPIGTKQYF. The CDR3 nucleotides read TGTACCAGCAGTCCAATCGGGACGAAGCAGTATTTT.

With respect to this clonotype: Germline and junction disagree at one end, which may indicate a read error. The chain links TRBV6-6 to TRBJ2-3, with a tentative D call TRBD1 (6 bases). The germline V gene encodes CDR1 MNHNY and CDR2 SVGAGI (reference sequence). The CDR3 sequence is 14 residues long. The CDR3 spells CDSNAQGHTDTQYF. The CDR3 bases are TGTGACAGCAATGCCCAGGGACACACAGATACGCAGTATTTC.

This clonotype was observed once. The chain employs TRBV11-2 and TRBJ2-1; no definite D call. The CDR3 runs to 11 residues. The germline CDR1 and CDR2 sequences are SGHAT and FQNNGV. Trimming shortened V by 10 bases and J by 6 bases, and 10 bases separated the two germline ends. Here the CDR3 reads CANSPCNEQFF. CDR3 nucleotides: TGTGCCAACAGTCCATGCAATGAGCAGTTCTTC. Supplemented by reference TRBV11-2 and TRBJ2-1, the full variable domain reads EAGVAQSPRYKIIEKRQSVAFWCNPISGHATLYWYQQILGQGPKLLIQFQNNGVVDDSQLPKDRFSAERLKGVDSTLKIQPAKLEDSAVYLCANSPCNEQFFGPGTRLTVL.

The chain is built from TRBV5-4 and TRBJ2-3; 7 bases fit TRBD1. Germline trimming cut 4 bases from V and 7 bases from J; bases unmatched to any gene: 12. Germline V CDR1 and CDR2: SGHNT, YYREEE (reference sequence). There are 15 residues in the CDR3. CDR3 sequence (DNA): TGTGCCAGCAGCGTAGCGACAGGGTCGCTCTATACGCAGTATTTT. This translates into CASSVATGSLYTQYF.

A remark on this clonotype: At one end the junction does not follow the germline gene, possibly because of a read error. This sequence joins TRBV6-6 and TRBJ1-5; TRBD1 matches at 8 bases. Per germline, CDR1 MNHNY and CDR2 SVGAGI (reference sequence). This CDR3 is 13 amino acids long. The CDR3 is CVSSQGAGQPQHF. The CDR3 DNA sequence: TGCGTCAGCAGTCAGGGGGCAGGGCAGCCCCAGCATTTT.

V is TRBV7-9 and J is TRBJ2-1; D gene unclear. Germline V CDR1 and CDR2: SEHNR, FQNEAQ (reference sequence). V was clipped by 0 bases and J by 2 bases, with 11 bases between them. CDR3 length: 16 amino acids. The CDR3 sequence: CASSLASLHPYNEQFF. CDR3 in DNA: TGTGCCAGCAGCTTAGCATCCCTCCATCCCTACAATGAGCAGTTCTTC.

This clonotype was seen many times. This rearrangement joins TRBV7-3 to TRBJ2-3; D not resolved. Per the germline V gene, CDR1 is SGHTA and CDR2 is FQGTGA. The CDR3 is 14 amino acids. The V and J ends lost 3 bases and 4 bases respectively, with 11 bases between them. The CDR3 reads CASSFQPGADTQYF. The CDR3 nucleotides are TGTGCCAGCAGCTTCCAGCCCGGCGCAGATACGCAGTATTTT.

About this clonotype: It is likely a read error, because the conserved phenylalanine at the end of the CDR3 is missing. This chain connects TRBV5-5 to TRBJ2-6; no firm D call. CDR3 length equals 16 residues. V dropped 9 bases and J dropped 1 base, with 17 bases sitting between them. In germline, CDR1 is SGHKS, CDR2 YYEKEE (reference sequence). The CDR3 coding sequence is TGTGCCAACGGGTTACCCAGCTTTTCTGGGGCCAACGTCCTGACTGTC. Translated: CANGLPSFSGANVLTV.

Comments on this clonotype: This may come from a read error, since a much larger clone is one base off. The CDR3 DNA follows: TGCAGTGCTACACCAAACAGGGGCGGAGGCTACACCTTC. Its protein product is CSATPNRGGGYTF. This rearrangement joins TRBV20-1 to TRBJ1-2; 7 nucleotides match TRBD1. Trimming removed 4 bases from V and 8 bases from J; junction bases left unmatched: 10. The CDR3 covers 13 residues. CDR1 is DFQATT, CDR2 SNEGSKA, per germline (reference sequence).

A word on this clonotype: A read error may account for a junction end that differs from germline. The chain links TRBV7-9 to TRBJ2-6; D gene unclear. CDR3 length: 12 residues. The V gene's germline CDR1 is SEHNR and CDR2 FQNEAQ (reference sequence). CDR3: CVSSLPLWRVTF. CDR3 sequence (DNA): TGTGTCAGCAGCTTACCCCTCTGGAGAGTGACTTTC.

This clonotype showed up just a few times. CDR3 region: CATSRDDGVSNEQFF. The CDR3 DNA follows: TGTGCCACCAGCAGAGATGACGGAGTAAGCAATGAGCAGTTCTTC. The gene calls are TRBV15 and TRBJ2-1; no definite D call. CDR1 is LNHNV and CDR2 is YYDKDF in the germline V gene (reference sequence). Trimming took 0 bases from V and 6 from J, leaving 12 bases between them. The CDR3 is 15 residues long.

As concerns this clonotype: This may be a read error, as it is one base from a much larger clone. V usage is TRBV20-1 and J usage is TRBJ2-7; D unresolved. Germline CDR1 reads DFQATT; CDR2 reads SNEGSKA (reference sequence). The CDR3 spans 12 residues. CDR3 region: CSVRDHYYEQYF. The DNA of the CDR3 is TGCAGTGTTAGAGATCACTACTACGAGCAGTACTTC.

To note about this clonotype: With a much larger clone just one base away, this may be a read error. The chain joins TRBV20-1 to TRBJ2-5, with 11 bases that match TRBD2. CDR1 and CDR2 (germline): DFQATT, SNEGSKA (reference sequence). This CDR3 spans 15 amino acids. The CDR3, as DNA: TGCAGTACTAGAGGGGGACTAGCGGTCCAAGAGACCCAGTACTTC. Residues: CSTRGGLAVQETQYF.

Details on this clonotype: The missing conserved phenylalanine or tryptophan at the end of this CDR3 makes a read error likely. The V call is TRBV6-5, the J call TRBJ2-2; no firm D call. The germline V gene encodes CDR1 MNHEY and CDR2 SVGAGI. The V gene lost 0 bases and the J gene lost 6 bases, with 8 bases spanning the gap. The CDR3 runs 14 residues. The CDR3 protein is CASSYSCIAGELFY. CDR3 nucleotides: TGTGCCAGCAGTTACTCGTGTATCGCCGGGGAGCTGTTTTAT.

This clonotype was seen a few times. The germline gene is not matched at one end of the junction; a read error may be the cause. V and J are TRBV20-1 and TRBJ2-7; TRBD2 aligns across 9 bases. The CDR3 length is 12 residues. Germline values: CDR1 DFQATT, CDR2 SNEGSKA (reference sequence). In nucleotides, the CDR3 is TGCAGTCCTAGACTAGCGGAGTACGAGCAGTACTTC. It translates to CSPRLAEYEQYF.

In regard to this clonotype: The junction departs from the called germline gene at one end, perhaps through a read error. The chain recombines TRBV7-9 with TRBJ2-2; 7 bases are a match to TRBD1. The CDR3 length is 17 residues. Germline V gene sequence: CDR1 SEHNR, CDR2 FQNEAQ (reference sequence). For the CDR3, the DNA is TGTGCCAGCAGTTCGACCCAACAGGGGCGAAACACCGGGGAGCTGTCCTTT. As protein: CASSSTQQGRNTGELSF.